Sequencing of this T cell receptor beta chain was carried out in a study of blood T cells in healthy people across ages. Background on the study: About one barcoded beta molecule was captured per two T cells (by template switching).

This clonotype was seen a handful of times. The target antigen is unknown. Roughly 9.2 milliliters was the volume of peripheral blood drawn from each donor. A second PCR of roughly 7 to 11 cycles used a sample-barcoded 5' primer and a J-beta primer mix. Each of the samples gave a minimum of 2.5 million paired-end reads that contained CDR3. TCRdb reanalysed the 5' RACE reads using MiXCR and keeps one entry per CDR3 protein. The sample holds nearly 800,000 distinct CDR3 sequences, approximately 25% seen once. Findings and limits, study-wide: Donor CMV status, an unknown factor, possibly confounded changes in expanded clonotypes.

These same records also appear under a second study, on T cells of mothers and their children.

Specimen: blood. The receptor was derived from a boy aged 5 to 17 in good health.

CDR3 coding DNA: TGTGCCACCAGTGATTCCCTCAGGGGCTTCTACAATGAGCAGTTCTTC. It translates to CATSDSLRGFYNEQFF. The J gene is TRBJ2-1, the V gene TRBV24-1, with D possibly being TRBD1 (6 bases). Trimming shortened V by 2 bases and J by 3 bases, and 13 bases separated the two germline ends. Germline V gene sequence: CDR1 KGHDR, CDR2 SFDVKD. This CDR3 is built from 16 residues.